This TCR beta chain was profiled in a study of shared clonotypes between healthy human individuals. Produced via immunoSEQ multiplex PCR; TCRdb's table is partial and in-frame only. The sample carries fewer than 850,000 clones, around 91% recorded once. The CDR3 contains 15 residues. The V segment lost 3 bases and the J segment 5 bases; nucleotides outside the gene matches: 6. Germline V gene data show CDR1 as SGDLS and CDR2 as YYNGEE. The J gene is TRBJ2-5, the V gene TRBV9, with TRBD1 matching over 11 bases. This clonotype was sampled from a man between 18 and 29 years old in good health. Some clones in this sample may be carry-over from other donors' samples. The specimen sequenced was memory CD8+ T cells from PBMCs. The subset is: CD45RO+ cells pooled with CCR7-negative TemRA cells. The CDR3 sequence is CASSADRGRMETQYF. For the CDR3, the DNA is TGTGCCAGCAGCGCGGACAGGGGGCGTATGGAGACCCAGTACTTC. Full variable domain (outside the CDR3, taken from reference TRBV9 and TRBJ2-5): DSGVTQTPKHLITATGQRVTLRCSPRSGDLSVYWYQQSLDQGLQFLIQYYNGEERAKGNILERFSAQQFPDLHSELNLSSLELGDSALYFCASSADRGRMETQYFGPGTRLLVL.